The 26 T cell receptor beta chains listed next were all sequenced from one sample in a study of molecular identifiers for immune sequencing clone quantification (dated by TCRdb to 2017 to 2018). Library construction relied on PCR. The instrument was an Illumina HiSeq 4000. Starting from the raw public reads, TCRdb applied fastp trimming at Q25, assembled clones with MiXCR and retained in-frame beta chains. Rows with one shared CDR3 protein collapse into an entry with the most common genes and DNA. The sample contains approximately 500,000 distinct CDR3 sequences, roughly a fifth of them found a single time. Together, the top ten hold about 0.8% of the sample. Sequencing input: naive CD8+ T cells from blood, with Jurkat cell RNA spiked in. The sample's cell subset or site label, decoded: FACS-sorted CD8+CD4-CCR7+CD45RA+ naive T cells. Receptor source: a human donor in good health. Some libraries in this study had Jurkat cell RNA spiked in.

Comment on this clonotype: The junction departs from germline at one end; a sequencing error may be responsible. V usage is TRBV7-7 and J usage is TRBJ2-7; D is uncertain. Per the germline V gene, CDR1 is SSHAT and CDR2 is FNYEAQ (reference sequence). This CDR3 region has 15 residues. The CDR3 protein is CASSLGPTPTYEQYF. Here the CDR3 DNA reads TGTGCTAGCAGCCTCGGGCCTACGCCCACCTACGAGCAGTACTTC.

V gene TRBV2 combines with J gene TRBJ1-1; D call uncertain. Germline V gene data show CDR1 as SNHLY and CDR2 as FYNNEI. This CDR3 has 16 residues. Trimming removed 7 bases from V and 2 bases from J, with 20 bases in between. The CDR3 region is CASKMAALRPNTEAFF. In DNA, the CDR3 is TGTGCCAGCAAGATGGCAGCTCTTCGGCCAAACACTGAAGCTTTCTTT. Full variable domain (remainder filled in from reference TRBV2 and TRBJ1-1): EPEVTQTPSHQVTQMGQEVILRCVPISNHLYFYWYRQILGQKVEFLVSFYNNEISEKSEIFDDQFSVERPDGSNFTLKIRSTKLEDSAMYFCASKMAALRPNTEAFFGQGTRLTVV.

In this sample, this clonotype turned up a few times. CDR3 nucleotides: TGTGCCAGCAGCTCGAGTTTTGGCCTTGTAGGTGCTGGCTACACCTTC. It yields the protein CASSSSFGLVGAGYTF. This rearrangement joins TRBV5-6 to TRBJ1-2; D uncertain. V was shortened by 3 bases and J by 7 bases, with 22 bases between the two germline ends. The CDR3 spans 16 residues. CDR1 and CDR2 from the germline V gene are SGHDT and YYEEEE.

This chain links TRBV28 with TRBJ2-7; 11 nucleotides align to TRBD2. Trimming at V came to 2 bases and at J to 2 bases, leaving 8 bases not matched to a gene. Germline V lookup: CDR1 MDHEN, CDR2 SYDVKM. The CDR3 consists of 17 residues. CDR3 DNA sequence: TGTGCCAGCAGTTTAACACTAGCGGGGGCTTTAGCCTACGAGCAGTACTTC. Its protein product is CASSLTLAGALAYEQYF.

This clonotype appeared a few times. The J gene is TRBJ1-5, the V gene TRBV20-1; 9 positions agree with TRBD1. This CDR3 contains 14 residues. Trimming took 5 bases from V and 2 from J; bases not matched to a gene: 4. Germline CDR1 DFQATT, CDR2 SNEGSKA (reference sequence). The CDR3 region has the DNA TGCAGTGCTGGGGACAGGGTGGGCAATCAGCCCCAGCATTTT. This codes for CSAGDRVGNQPQHF.

Comment on this clonotype: This may come from a read error, since a much larger clone is one base off. The V and J genes are TRBV19 and TRBJ2-3, with TRBD1 matching over 9 bases. Germline CDR1 reads LNHDA; CDR2 reads SQIVND (reference sequence). V gave up 8 bases and J gave up 4 bases; unmatched junction bases: 10. The CDR3 length is 15 residues. CDR3 protein: CASGWGTGRADTQYF. The CDR3 DNA reads as TGTGCCAGTGGATGGGGGACAGGGAGAGCAGATACGCAGTATTTT.

The genes are TRBV7-6 and TRBJ2-5; 10 nucleotides align to TRBD1. Germline CDR1 SGHVS, CDR2 FNYEAQ. The junction had 5 bases not matched to a gene; V was cut back by 5 bases and J by 5 bases. The CDR3 sequence is 14 residues long. CDR3 sequence reads: CASSAGQGVETQYF. The CDR3 region has the DNA TGTGCCAGCAGCGCTGGACAGGGGGTGGAGACCCAGTACTTC.

This clonotype was counted ten times or more. The chain links TRBV11-2 to TRBJ2-3, with D possibly TRBD2 on 6 matching bases. V gave up 4 bases and J gave up 6 bases, with 17 bases separating them. Germline CDR1 is SGHAT and CDR2 is FQNNGV. The CDR3 spans 15 residues. This CDR3 reads CASSSRWGGTDTQYF. CDR3 DNA: TGTGCCAGCAGCTCAAGATGGGGAGGTACGGATACGCAGTATTTT.

The sample holds a few counts of this clonotype. The rearrangement joins TRBV6-2 or TRBV6-3 to TRBJ1-5; the D is unclear. This CDR3 spans 15 amino acids. Germline V gene sequence: CDR1 MNHEY, CDR2 SVGEGT. V shed 7 bases and J shed 1 base, with 14 bases lying between them. In DNA form, the CDR3 reads TGTGCCAGCACCCCGACCTTGGACAGCAATCAGCCCCAGCATTTT. Translating it yields CASTPTLDSNQPQHF.

This clonotype was seen at least ten times. The J gene is TRBJ2-5, the V gene TRBV24-1; D is possibly TRBD1 or TRBD2 (5 bases each). The CDR3 is 14 residues long. CDR1 is KGHDR, CDR2 SFDVKD, per germline. The V gene lost 7 bases and the J gene lost 2 bases, with 13 bases spanning the gap. CDR3: CATSPGDHQETQYF. Here the CDR3 DNA reads TGTGCCACCAGCCCCGGGGACCATCAAGAGACCCAGTACTTC.

This clonotype was seen at least ten times. The chain joins TRBV19 to TRBJ2-7; 11 bases line up with TRBD1. From germline, CDR1 is LNHDA and CDR2 SQIVND (reference sequence). After removal of 6 bases from V and 5 bases from J, the junction contained 3 bases not matched to a gene. The CDR3 consists of 13 residues. CDR3 sequence reads: CASSRTGGNEQYF. In nucleotides, the CDR3 is TGTGCCAGTAGCAGGACAGGGGGCAACGAGCAGTACTTC. Full variable domain (rest looked up from reference TRBV19 and TRBJ2-7): DGGITQSPKYLFRKEGQNVTLSCEQNLNHDAMYWYRQDPGQGLRLIYYSQIVNDFQKGDIAEGYSVSREKKESFPLTVTSAQKNPTAFYLCASSRTGGNEQYFGPGTRLTVT.

This clonotype has more than one count but fewer than ten. The rearrangement links TRBV19 to TRBJ2-7, with unresolved D. The CDR3 contains 14 residues. The V gene lost 3 bases and the J gene lost 2 bases, with 11 bases spanning the gap. Germline lookup yields CDR1 LNHDA and CDR2 SQIVND (reference sequence). The CDR3 region is CASSISWGTYEQYF. CDR3 in DNA: TGTGCCAGTAGTATCTCTTGGGGAACCTACGAGCAGTACTTC.

The chain recombines TRBV11-2 with TRBJ1-1; D possibly corresponds to TRBD1 (6 bases). From germline, CDR1 is SGHAT and CDR2 FQNNGV. The CDR3 loop spans 14 amino acids. Trimming removed 5 bases from V and 4 bases from J, with 14 bases in between. CDR3 sequence (DNA): TGTGCCAGCAGCCCCTCGGGGGGCCGCACTGAAGCTTTCTTT. This sequence encodes CASSPSGGRTEAFF.

The chain links TRBV20-1 to TRBJ2-1; 7 bases line up with TRBD1. V lost 0 bases and J lost 0; bases outside the gene matches: 8. Germline V gene data show CDR1 as DFQATT and CDR2 as SNEGSKA (reference sequence). The CDR3 covers 17 residues. The DNA of the CDR3 is TGCAGTGCTAGAGATCGGAAGAGGACAGGCTCCTACAATGAGCAGTTCTTC. Its protein product is CSARDRKRTGSYNEQFF.

This clonotype was seen a few times. This sequence joins TRBV5-4 and TRBJ2-2; tentative D call: TRBD1 (6 bases). The V gene lost 2 bases and the J gene lost 6 bases, with 8 bases spanning the gap. The germline V gene has CDR1 SGHNT and CDR2 YYREEE (reference sequence). The CDR3 length is 13 residues. Here the CDR3 DNA reads TGTGCCAGCAGCTTACAGGGCCCCGGGGAGCTGTTTTTT. This codes for CASSLQGPGELFF.

Concerning this clonotype itself: A much more abundant neighbour one base away suggests this may be a read error. V and J are TRBV6-1 and TRBJ1-1, with D possibly matching TRBD1 (5 bases). V lost 1 base, J lost 0 bases, and 12 bases lay in between. Germline V CDR1 and CDR2: MNHNS, SASEGT. This CDR3 comprises 16 residues. CDR3 region: CASSEDLRVMNTEAFF. In nucleotides, the CDR3 is TGTGCCAGCAGTGAAGATCTCAGGGTTATGAACACTGAAGCTTTCTTT.

This clonotype was seen at least ten times. The chain couples TRBV20-1 to TRBJ2-7; a weak D match, TRBD1 (7 bases). CDR1 and CDR2 (germline): DFQATT, SNEGSKA (reference sequence). V lost 3 bases and J lost 7, with 22 bases in between. The CDR3 extends over 15 amino acids. The CDR3 DNA reads as TGCAGTGCTAGTACTTTTTCGGAGGGCAGGGGGGAGCAGTACTTC. Amino acids: CSASTFSEGRGEQYF.

The V gene is TRBV28, the J gene TRBJ2-7; the match to TRBD2 covers 8 bases. The CDR3 has 15 residues. CDR1 is MDHEN and CDR2 is SYDVKM in the germline V gene. J was trimmed by 3 bases and V by 7 bases; bases with no gene match: 11. The CDR3 region has the DNA TGTGCCAGCACTATACTAGCGGAGGGGGACTACGAGCAGTACTTC. Amino acids: CASTILAEGDYEQYF.

This clonotype was seen a handful of times. The chain carries TRBV28 and TRBJ2-5, with 10 bases matching TRBD1. The CDR3 is 17 residues long. The germline CDR1 and CDR2 sequences are MDHEN and SYDVKM. With V trimmed by 5 bases and J by 6 bases, 15 bases remained unmatched. In DNA, the CDR3 is TGTGCCAGCAGTCATCCGCAACGGGGACAGGGGTTTAAGACCCAGTACTTC. Its translation is CASSHPQRGQGFKTQYF.

The chain is built from TRBV5-6 and TRBJ2-7; no firm D call. CDR1 and CDR2 from the germline V gene are SGHDT and YYEEEE. Trimming took off 3 bases at V and 5 bases at J, with 12 bases between the two ends. The CDR3 loop spans 13 amino acids. Here the CDR3 DNA reads TGTGCCAGCAGCTACCAGAGAGGAGACGAGCAGTACTTC. This translates into CASSYQRGDEQYF.

This clonotype was picked up many times. This sequence joins TRBV9 and TRBJ2-6; TRBD2 aligns across 13 bases. Germline-derived CDR1 and CDR2 are SGDLS and YYNGEE. This CDR3 has 20 residues. J was trimmed by 1 base and V by 3 bases; bases with no gene match: 10. In nucleotides, the CDR3 is TGTGCCAGCAGCGGGTCCGGGACTAGCGGGATTGTGTCTGGGGCCAACGTCCTGACTTTC. It specifies CASSGSGTSGIVSGANVLTF.

In this sample, this clonotype turned up many times. The chain is built from TRBV18 and TRBJ2-3; 10 nucleotides agree with TRBD2. In germline, CDR1 is KGHSH, CDR2 LQKENI. Germline trimming cut 9 bases from V and 1 base from J; bases unmatched to any gene: 10. The CDR3 has 16 amino acids. CDR3 loop: CASSPPGTSGTDTQYF. DNA of the CDR3: TGTGCCAGTAGTCCTCCCGGGACTAGCGGCACAGATACGCAGTATTTT.

This clonotype was seen at least ten times. V and J are TRBV28 and TRBJ2-6, with D maybe TRBD1 (6 bases). This CDR3 comprises 17 residues. Germline assignment: CDR1 MDHEN and CDR2 SYDVKM. Trimming shortened V by 7 bases and J by 1 base, and 17 bases separated the two germline ends. CDR3 in amino acids: CASTTDQTGSGANVLTF. DNA of the CDR3: TGTGCCAGCACCACGGATCAAACAGGGTCTGGGGCCAACGTCCTGACTTTC. The full variable domain, in which reference TRBV28 and TRBJ2-6 provide the parts outside the CDR3, is DVKVTQSSRYLVKRTGEKVFLECVQDMDHENMFWYRQDPGLGLRLIYFSYDVKMKEKGDIPEGYSVSREKKERFSLILESASTNQTSMYLCASTTDQTGSGANVLTFGAGSRLTVL.

This clonotype was counted only a few times. The rearrangement links TRBV7-6 to TRBJ2-7, with D tentatively TRBD2 (6 bases). V was cut by 5 bases and J by 0 bases, with 11 bases left in between. Germline CDR1 is SGHVS and CDR2 is FNYEAQ. This CDR3 contains 14 residues. This CDR3 reads CASSRAGVSYEQYF. The CDR3 nucleotides are TGTGCCAGCAGCCGAGCGGGCGTCTCCTACGAGCAGTACTTC.

The CDR3 reads CASSQASGQGHGYTF. Written as DNA, the CDR3 is TGCGCCAGCAGCCAAGCTTCTGGTCAGGGCCATGGCTACACCTTC. The gene calls are TRBV4-3 and TRBJ1-2, with D perhaps TRBD1 (5 bases). Germline CDR1 LGHNA, CDR2 YSLEER. The CDR3 covers 15 residues. Trimming left V 1 base short and J 6 bases short, with 15 bases between.

This clonotype was seen a few times. This chain connects TRBV29-1 to TRBJ2-1; 7 bases match TRBD2. The CDR3 totals 13 residues. Germline lookup yields CDR1 SQVTM and CDR2 ANQGSEA. The V gene end was trimmed by 4 bases and the J gene end by 8 bases; junction bases not matched to a gene: 8. The CDR3 protein is CSVVAGVEDEQFF. As DNA, the CDR3 is TGCAGCGTTGTCGCGGGAGTTGAGGATGAGCAGTTCTTC.